This T cell receptor beta chain comes out of a study of T cells after yellow fever vaccination (dated by TCRdb to the late 2010s). Describing the broader study: The SMART-Seq v4 Ultra Low Input RNA kit was used to prepare libraries from fractions with low cell numbers. Bulk TCR alpha and beta repertoires were sequenced longitudinally to track T-cell clones before and after primary and booster YFV17D yellow fever vaccination. The cohort comprised two healthy male donors, one aged 18 to 29 and one aged 30 to 39 years. Blood was collected at multiple timepoints before and after primary and secondary immunization, and bulk PBMC replicates and cell subsets were isolated. On the study overall, not on this receptor specifically: The study included only a couple of donors, which limits how far the findings can be generalized. Computational filtering was required because FACS-sorted repertoires could contain abundant contaminating clonotypes from the bulk population. Most clones expanded after primary vaccination were re-detected after the booster (about 96% of CD4 and about nine tenths of CD8), suggesting broad memory maintenance. A small fraction of clonotypes showed up in both the CD4 and CD8 compartments, probably as a result of convergent recombination. The secondary T-cell response was weaker than the primary response but faster, peaking on day 5 instead of day 15.

The cysteine opens and the valine closes a CDR3 of 14 amino acids. Of all the DNA, just the CDR3 is kept, 42 bases in frame from base 1. The germline V gene supplies CDR1 SGHRS and CDR2 YFSETQ. V and J lose 2 bases and 0 bases, and a span of 9 bases separates them. The instrument was an Illumina NovaSeq 6000. Synthesis of TCR cDNA relied on 5'RACE template switching, a step that introduced a universal primer site along with unique molecular identifiers. Priming of cDNA synthesis was performed from both the TCR alpha and TCR beta constant segments. Libraries were amplified in two PCR steps, with sample barcodes and sequencing adapters added in the second step. Sequencing of libraries was done on Illumina HiSeq 2500 (2x100 bp) or NovaSeq (2x150 bp). The source study handled its data this way. MIGEC was used to demultiplex reads and collapse the reads into UMI consensus sequences, and MiXCR was used for V(D)J alignment. Clonotypes responding to the vaccine were identified with edgeR on replicate PBMC samples, with the criteria of FDR below 0.01 and a log2 fold change above 5 up to day 15. CD4 or CD8 identity was assigned to each bulk clonotype according to whether the clonotype was present at higher abundance in the sequenced CD4 repertoire or the sequenced CD8 repertoire. The raw public data were reprocessed by TCRdb itself: fastp quality trimming at Q25, MiXCR clonotype calling, in-frame beta chains only. A single entry per CDR3 protein holds the most common genes and DNA from its merged rows. The V and J calls, along with clone size, are taken from TCRdb and not from the paper's own processing. For this sample there are about 220,000 distinct CDR3 sequences; approximately 3% appear just once. Clones ranked in the top ten supply 3.2% of the sample.

This clonotype has a count of ten or more. Its antigen is currently not known. No base quality values were provided; no much bigger clone lies one nucleotide off. The treatment or condition label, as the study defines it: live attenuated yellow fever vaccine strain. A standard Ficoll-Paque protocol was used to isolate PBMCs from peripheral blood. CD4 and CD8 T-cell fractions were isolated with Dynabeads CD4 and CD8 positive selection kits. TriZol was used to extract RNA from bulk PBMCs, CD4 and CD8 fractions, and dextramer-positive and dextramer-negative fractions. The V and J genes are TRBV5-1 and TRBJ2-7, with no confident D gene call. The source of this sequence is a man aged 18 to 29 who received the YFV17D yellow fever vaccine. Material: CD4+ T cells sorted from PBMCs, obtained 10 days after the yellow fever booster vaccination. The CDR3 protein sequence reads: CASSFARPSYEQYV. The DNA sequence reads TGCGCCAGCAGCTTTGCCAGGCCCTCCTACGAGCAGTACGTC.